This TCR beta chain was sequenced for a study of Graves' ophthalmopathy and Graves' hyperthyroidism (dated by TCRdb to 2017 to 2018). In the study overall: Peripheral blood was collected at initial diagnosis, prior to any treatment. The study used signatures of the TCR beta repertoire to tell Graves' ophthalmopathy apart from Graves' hyperthyroidism and to predict which patients would progress to ophthalmopathy. In total, around 140 blood samples were TCR-sequenced: around 42 ophthalmopathy, about 75 hyperthyroidism and roughly 17 hyperthyroidism-to-ophthalmopathy patients. To explore V-J signatures that distinguish ophthalmopathy from hyperthyroidism, a discovery set of 90 to 100 patients was enrolled, made up of 40 to 45 with ophthalmopathy and some 60 with stable hyperthyroidism. An independent validation cohort was composed of 18 hyperthyroidism patients and 17 patients who later progressed from hyperthyroidism to ophthalmopathy. T-cell repertoires of thyroid tissue and blood were compared in more than 5 hyperthyroidism patients. Following sampling, methimazole starting at 30 mg daily was administered to hyperthyroidism patients, and high-dose intravenous methylprednisolone was administered to ophthalmopathy patients.

Ophthalmopathy patients had moderately to severely active disease, Clinical Activity Score of at least 3, NOSPECS grade of at least 4, and disease duration under 3 months. Patients with other autoimmune diseases, uncontrolled infections, pregnancy or lactation were excluded from the study. Clinical symptoms, serum thyroxine, TRAb, thyroid ultrasound and orbital computed tomography formed the basis of the diagnosis. PBMCs were isolated from roughly 10 ml of fresh peripheral blood by Ficoll-Paque density gradient centrifugation. Total RNA was extracted using Trizol reagent, and RNA quality was checked on an Agilent 2100 Bioanalyzer. TCR beta CDR3 regions were amplified from RNA transcripts for repertoire sequencing. HTBI primers and the Qiagen OneStep RT-PCR kit were used in a first-round RT-PCR, which was followed by a second-round multiplex PCR, size selection and purification. The libraries underwent paired-end sequencing with 100 bp reads on an Illumina HiSeq2000. Per the authors' processing: Reads were processed with SOAPnuke, discarding reads with adapters, uncalled bases, mean Phred below 15, or no exact constant-primer or identifier match. High-quality paired reads were merged with COPE v1.2.5. Each unique nucleotide sequence was treated as a clonotype, and MiTCR v1.1 was used to align the clonotypes to the IMGT TRB V, D and J references. Analysis was restricted to V-J combinations with a frequency above 0.0001, which covered about 99% of repertoires. For each V-J combination, a TCR clonal expansion and chaos score was defined as F50 clonal expansion divided by the chaos observed in the TCRdist matrix. Welch's t-statistics and random forest were used to reduce features to over ten V-J combinations, which were fed into a naive Bayes classifier. Thyroid-blood repertoire similarity was quantified with the Morisita-Horn index. TCRdb redid the processing of the public reads, applying fastp at Q25 and MiXCR, and retained in-frame beta chains. Entries are consolidated by CDR3 protein sequence, retaining the most common genes and DNA. The V and J calls here are based on TCRdb, not the publication. The sample profile shows almost 750,000 distinct CDR3 sequences; 35% to 50% of them were found once. Approximately 43% of the sample comes from the top ten.

Study-wide conclusions, independent of this receptor: In validation, the model predicted ophthalmopathy progression with about 64% sensitivity and approximately 72% specificity; 12 predicted patients were CT-confirmed with GO in a median of approximately 6.5 months. Most expanded thyroid clonotypes with a frequency above 0.001 also appeared in blood, which suggests that blood repertoires may reflect the immune response in the thyroid. In cross-validation, the 13-signature model distinguished ophthalmopathy from stable hyperthyroidism with approximately 88% sensitivity and approximately 81% specificity, and in the test set the corresponding values were 80% and 75%. No statistical method was used to set the sample size in advance, and the investigators knew which group each participant was assigned to.

CDR1 SEHNR and CDR2 FQNEAQ were looked up in the germline V gene (reference sequence). V drops 0 bases and J drops 2 bases, leaving 11 bases in between. Including the terminal cysteine and phenylalanine, the CDR3 comprises 17 residues. The DNA shown is the 51-base CDR3, in frame from base 1. This clonotype was counted ten times or more. Its cognate antigen has yet to be identified. The record has no base qualities; no much larger clone is one base away. The sample consisted of peripheral blood. This receptor was identified in an adult man with Graves' ophthalmopathy. The chain links TRBV7-9 with TRBJ2-6; the D segment is perhaps TRBD1 or TRBD2, each sharing 6 matched bases. The base sequence is TGTGCCAGCAGCTTAGCGATCGGGGGCGCTGGGGCCAACGTCCTGACTTTC. The translation is CASSLAIGGAGANVLTF. Where the CDR3 stops, the reference TRBV7-9 and TRBJ2-6 genes take over; the full variable domain is DTGVSQNPRHKITKRGQNVTFRCDPISEHNRLYWYRQTLGQGPEFLTYFQNEAQLEKSRLLSDRFSAERPKGSFSTLEIQRTEQGDSAMYLCASSLAIGGAGANVLTFGAGSRLTVL.